The 13 T cell receptor beta chains below were found in one sample sequenced in a study of radiotherapy plus CTLA-4 blockade in lung cancer. Some clones are missing from TCRdb's copy, which holds only in-frame ones; the method was immunoSEQ multiplex PCR. The sample has approximately 94,000 clones, approximately 78% seen once; the top ten hold about a quarter. The sample consisted of peripheral blood, taken from a patient treated with radiotherapy plus ipilimumab. These TCRs come from a human donor with non-small cell lung cancer that progressed on radiotherapy plus ipilimumab.

V usage is TRBV15 and J usage is TRBJ1-1, with no clear D. CDR1 is LNHNV and CDR2 is YYDKDF in the germline V gene (reference sequence). Between the trimmed V and J ends, which lost 3 bases and 7 bases, there was a span of 9 bases. The CDR3 runs 12 residues. The CDR3 region has the DNA TGTGCCACCAGCAGGCTAGAAGGTGAAGCTTTCTTT. This encodes CATSRLEGEAFF.

The chain employs TRBV27 and TRBJ1-6; TRBD1 aligns across 7 bases. The germline V gene has CDR1 MNHEY and CDR2 SMNVEV (reference sequence). J was trimmed by 1 base and V by 5 bases; bases with no gene match: 11. The CDR3 covers 18 residues. CDR3 coding DNA: TGTGCCAGCAGTAATCTTTCAGGGGGGAGGTCCTATAATTCACCCCTCCACTTT. This codes for CASSNLSGGRSYNSPLHF.

The chain joins TRBV5-1 to TRBJ2-5; tentative D call: TRBD2 (6 bases). The CDR3 spans 14 residues. Trimming pared 4 bases from V and 3 bases from J, leaving 13 bases between. Germline CDR1 is SGHRS and CDR2 is YFSETQ. Here the CDR3 reads CASSQDGGEETQYF. The CDR3 bases are TGCGCCAGCAGCCAGGACGGAGGGGAAGAGACCCAGTACTTC.

The chain combines TRBV28 with TRBJ2-7; D gene ambiguous. This CDR3 region has 12 residues. Germline V lookup: CDR1 MDHEN, CDR2 SYDVKM. Trimming shortened V by 3 bases and J by 2 bases, and 5 bases separated the two germline ends. In DNA form, the CDR3 reads TGTGCCAGCAGTTTGTCGACCTACGAGCAGTACGTC. Translation: CASSLSTYEQYV.

The chain links TRBV9 to TRBJ1-1; D not certain. The V end lost 0 bases, the J end lost 10 bases, and 13 bases lay between the germline ends. Per germline, CDR1 SGDLS and CDR2 YYNGEE. The CDR3 spans 13 residues. The CDR3 DNA sequence: TGTGCCAGCAGCGTAGTGGGTACCCCTGGAGCTTTCTTT. This encodes CASSVVGTPGAFF.

This clone turned up a few times. This chain joins TRBV27 and TRBJ2-1; TRBD2 might be the D (6 bases). V dropped 2 bases and J dropped 0 bases, with 11 bases sitting between them. The CDR3 runs to 16 residues. Germline lookup yields CDR1 MNHEY and CDR2 SMNVEV (reference sequence). The chain's CDR3 is CASSLLFSGSYNEQFF. The CDR3 coding sequence is TGTGCCAGCAGTTTACTCTTTAGCGGCTCCTACAATGAGCAGTTCTTC.

Many counts were recorded for this clone. J is TRBJ2-2 and V is TRBV7-9; possibly TRBD1 for D (6 bases). The CDR3 consists of 15 residues. Trimming removed 5 bases from V and 4 bases from J, with 14 bases in between. Germline V lookup: CDR1 SEHNR, CDR2 FQNEAQ (reference sequence). CDR3 region: CASSRITGSTGELFF. Written as DNA, the CDR3 is TGTGCCAGCAGCCGCATTACAGGGTCCACCGGGGAGCTGTTTTTT.

The V call is TRBV2, the J call TRBJ1-2; 7 bases are a match to TRBD1. The CDR3 is 13 residues long. V lost 6 bases, J lost 4 bases, and 5 bases stayed unmatched. The germline V gene has CDR1 SNHLY and CDR2 FYNNEI. The CDR3 DNA follows: TGTGCCAGCAGGGGGGACAGCTCCTATGGCTACACCTTC. Protein: CASRGDSSYGYTF.

This chain uses TRBV7-9 with TRBJ2-1; 11 bases line up with TRBD2. The CDR3 length is 15 residues. V dropped 5 bases and J dropped 5; count of bases not matched to a gene: 5. CDR1 and CDR2 from the germline V gene are SEHNR and FQNEAQ (reference sequence). The CDR3 nucleotides read TGTGCCAGCAGCCCGGGACTAGCGGACGACAATGAGCAGTTCTTC. Protein product: CASSPGLADDNEQFF.

In its sample, this clone was seen a few times. The chain uses TRBV7-2 and TRBJ1-5, with D unresolved. Trimming left V 1 base short and J 6 bases short, with 7 bases between. The length of the CDR3 is 13 residues. CDR1 is SGHTA and CDR2 is FQGNSA in the germline V gene. The CDR3 sequence: CASSLGAVQPQHF. CDR3 nucleotides: TGTGCCAGCAGCTTAGGGGCAGTTCAGCCCCAGCATTTT. Full variable domain (remainder filled in from reference TRBV7-2 and TRBJ1-5): GAGVSQSPSNKVTEKGKDVELRCDPISGHTALYWYRQSLGQGLEFLIYFQGNSAPDKSGLPSDRFSAERTGGSVSTLTIQRTQQEDSAVYLCASSLGAVQPQHFGDGTRLSIL.

Only one count was recorded for this clone. V usage is TRBV15 and J usage is TRBJ2-3, with D maybe TRBD2 (6 bases). CDR1 is LNHNV and CDR2 is YYDKDF in the germline V gene (reference sequence). The CDR3 is 18 residues long. The ends were cut back, 1 base at V and 1 base at J, with 18 bases in the middle. The CDR3 region has the DNA TGTGCCACCAGCAGAGGAGGAGGAGGGAGCGGTGGCACAGATACGCAGTATTTT. The encoded protein is CATSRGGGGSGGTDTQYF.

V usage is TRBV6-5 and J usage is TRBJ2-1, with TRBD2 matching over 9 bases. CDR1 is MNHEY and CDR2 is SVGAGI in the germline V gene. The trim removed 6 bases at V and 1 base at J, leaving 4 bases unmatched. This CDR3 comprises 15 residues. CDR3 DNA sequence: TGTGCCAGCAGCCGGACTAGCGAGTCCTACAATGAGCAGTTCTTC. It codes for CASSRTSESYNEQFF.

This rearrangement joins TRBV6-5 to TRBJ2-7; a possible D gene is TRBD1 (7 bases). Germline CDR1 is MNHEY and CDR2 is SVGAGI. CDR3 length: 15 amino acids. Deletions cut 6 bases from V and 1 base from J, with 16 bases between. In DNA form, the CDR3 reads TGTGCCAGCAGATCGCTCCCAGGGGGGTCCTACGAGCAGTACGTC. It codes for CASRSLPGGSYEQYV.